The 21 T cell receptor beta chains listed next were all sequenced from one sample in a study of cytomegalovirus exposure and HLA in healthy donors. Vbeta (60) and Jbeta (13) primers were used in the PCR. Data came from immunoSEQ multiplex PCR; TCRdb stores just in-frame clones and leaves some out. The sample carries under 200,000 clones, around 77% recorded once. Sequenced input: PBMCs. These receptors were obtained from a man between 60 and 75 years old in good health and CMV-seronegative.

This clone turned up a few times. The chain uses TRBV13 and TRBJ2-7; the D gene is possibly TRBD1 (6 bases). The CDR3 is made up of 14 amino acids. Germline V gives CDR1 PRHDT, CDR2 FYEKMQ (reference sequence). Between the trimmed V and J ends, which lost 4 bases and 3 bases, there was a span of 13 bases. The CDR3 DNA sequence: TGTGCCAGCAGCTCCGAGACAGGTGACTACGAGCAGTACTTC. This gives the protein CASSSETGDYEQYF.

This clone came up a few times. The chain recombines TRBV27 with TRBJ1-6; perhaps TRBD1 as D (6 bases). The V end was cut by 5 bases, the J end by 3 bases, with 11 bases between. CDR1 is MNHEY and CDR2 is SMNVEV in the germline V gene (reference sequence). The CDR3 has 15 amino acids. The CDR3 protein is CASSPGTFYNSPLHF. CDR3 nucleotide sequence: TGTGCCAGCAGTCCCGGGACATTCTATAATTCACCCCTCCACTTT.

V gene TRBV19 combines with J gene TRBJ2-7, with TRBD2 matching over 9 bases. Germline-derived CDR1 and CDR2 are LNHDA and SQIVND (reference sequence). Germline trimming cut 3 bases from V and 2 bases from J; bases unmatched to any gene: 2. This CDR3 spans 14 amino acids. CDR3 nucleotides: TGTGCCAGTAGTATGGCTAGCGGGACCTACGAGCAGTACTTC. Its protein product is CASSMASGTYEQYF.

As to this clone: Other DNA sequences in the sample encode the same CDR3. V gene TRBV15 combines with J gene TRBJ2-5; D is uncertain. Germline V gives CDR1 LNHNV, CDR2 YYDKDF (reference sequence). Trimming removed 0 bases at V and 5 bases at J, with 10 bases between. The CDR3 extends over 14 amino acids. CDR3 amino acids: CATSRDPRRETQYF. DNA of the CDR3: TGTGCCACCAGCAGAGATCCGCGGCGGGAGACCCAGTACTTC.

The rearrangement uses TRBV2 and TRBJ2-2, with 7 bases aligning to TRBD1. Germline trimming cut 6 bases from V and 7 bases from J; bases unmatched to any gene: 11. The germline CDR1 and CDR2 sequences are SNHLY and FYNNEI. CDR3 length equals 15 residues. CDR3 sequence: CASRQDRSRIGELFF. The CDR3, as DNA: TGTGCCAGCAGACAGGACAGGAGCCGGATCGGGGAGCTGTTTTTT.

The J gene is TRBJ1-4, the V gene TRBV7-9; tentatively, D is TRBD1 (5 bases). The CDR3 loop spans 14 amino acids. Germline V CDR1 and CDR2: SEHNR, FQNEAQ (reference sequence). The V end was cut by 5 bases, the J end by 5 bases, with 12 bases between. The CDR3 bases are TGTGCCAGCAGCGTGGACAAGCTGAATGAAAAACTGTTTTTT. Its protein product is CASSVDKLNEKLFF.

With respect to this clone: An end of the junction does not agree with germline; a read error may underlie this. The rearrangement uses TRBV7-9 and TRBJ2-7, with 10 positions matching TRBD1. Germline V gene lookup returns CDR1 SEHNR and CDR2 FQNEAQ (reference sequence). The CDR3 has 16 residues. In nucleotides, the CDR3 is TGTTCCAGCAGCCACCCGACGACAGGGGGCATCCACGAGCAGTACTTC. It encodes CSSSHPTTGGIHEQYF.

The chain joins TRBV27 to TRBJ2-1, with 11 bases matching TRBD1. V trimming: 5 bases; J trimming: 3 bases; junction bases outside the gene matches: 3. Germline CDR1 and CDR2: MNHEY and SMNVEV (reference sequence). This CDR3 comprises 15 residues. The CDR3 protein is CASSRTGGIYNEQFF. The CDR3, as DNA: TGTGCCAGCAGTCGGACAGGGGGCATCTACAATGAGCAGTTCTTC.

The DNA for the CDR3 is TGTGCCAGCAGACCGGGAGGGGCCGGGGAGCTGTTTTTT. Protein sequence: CASRPGGAGELFF. This chain uses TRBV5-4 with TRBJ2-2; 8 positions agree with TRBD2. Per germline, CDR1 SGHNT and CDR2 YYREEE (reference sequence). The trim removed 5 bases at V and 6 bases at J, leaving 3 bases unmatched. The CDR3 consists of 13 residues.

V is TRBV5-1 and J is TRBJ2-2; 8 nucleotides agree with TRBD1. There are 17 residues in the CDR3. V shed 2 bases and J 3 bases; nucleotides not matched to a gene: 9. CDR1 and CDR2 from the germline V gene are SGHRS and YFSETQ. CDR3 region: CASSLSRGLMDTGELFF. The CDR3, as DNA: TGCGCCAGCAGCTTATCCAGGGGGCTCATGGACACCGGGGAGCTGTTTTTT.

The J gene is TRBJ1-2, the V gene TRBV28; 11 bases are a match to TRBD1. Germline-derived CDR1 and CDR2 are MDHEN and SYDVKM. V shed 8 bases, J shed 11 bases, and the junction held 13 bases outside the gene matches. The CDR3 consists of 14 residues. CDR3: CASRTGGGYGDYTF. The CDR3 region has the DNA TGTGCCAGCCGGACAGGGGGCGGGTATGGCGATTACACCTTC.

V and J are TRBV7-9 and TRBJ2-3; tentatively, D is TRBD2 (6 bases). CDR1 and CDR2 (germline): SEHNR, FQNEAQ (reference sequence). The CDR3 contains 13 residues. V was shortened by 5 bases and J by 8 bases, with 14 bases between the two germline ends. The CDR3 loop is CASSPDLAITQYF. The CDR3 bases are TGTGCCAGCAGCCCCGACCTAGCGATTACGCAGTATTTT. Looking up the rest from reference TRBV7-9 and TRBJ2-3 gives the full variable domain: DTGVSQNPRHKITKRGQNVTFRCDPISEHNRLYWYRQTLGQGPEFLTYFQNEAQLEKSRLLSDRFSAERPKGSFSTLEIQRTEQGDSAMYLCASSPDLAITQYFGPGTRLTVL.

The gene calls are TRBV7-2 and TRBJ2-7, with 8 bases matching TRBD2. Looked up from germline, CDR1 is SGHTA and CDR2 is FQGNSA. J gave up 2 bases and V 6 bases, and 3 bases lay outside the gene matches. The CDR3 spans 13 residues. Written as DNA, the CDR3 is TGTGCCAGCAGACTAGCGGCTGCCTACGAGCAGTACTTC. Its translation is CASRLAAAYEQYF.

For this clone: One end of the junction varies from germline; a read error may be responsible. This chain links TRBV7-9 with TRBJ2-7, with unresolved D. This CDR3 has 12 amino acids. Germline CDR1 SEHNR, CDR2 FQNEAQ (reference sequence). In nucleotides, the CDR3 is TGTTCCAGCAGCCTTTCCTCCTACGAGCAGTACTTC. Its protein product is CSSSLSSYEQYF.

The chain combines TRBV6-4 with TRBJ2-3; 7 bases fit TRBD2. The CDR3 contains 17 residues. J gave up 1 base and V 6 bases, and 13 bases lay outside the gene matches. CDR1 is MRHNA, CDR2 SNTAGT, per germline. This CDR3 is CASSQTLASGRTDTQYF. Here the CDR3 DNA reads TGTGCCAGCAGCCAGACTCTGGCTAGCGGCCGCACAGATACGCAGTATTTT.

This clone was observed a handful of times. V usage is TRBV5-1 and J usage is TRBJ2-5, with D tentatively TRBD2 (5 bases). The CDR3 has 14 residues. V lost 4 bases to trimming and J lost 5 bases, with 15 bases between them. In germline, CDR1 is SGHRS, CDR2 YFSETQ. As DNA, the CDR3 is TGCGCCAGCAGCCCGAGCGGCGTCCGTGAGACCCAGTACTTC. Translated, it gives CASSPSGVRETQYF. The full variable domain, in which reference TRBV5-1 and TRBJ2-5 provide the parts outside the CDR3, is KAGVTQTPRYLIKTRGQQVTLSCSPISGHRSVSWYQQTPGQGLQFLFEYFSETQRNKGNFPGRFSGRQFSNSRSEMNVSTLELGDSALYLCASSPSGVRETQYFGPGTRLLVL.

The V gene is TRBV5-4, the J gene TRBJ2-1, with 7 bases that match TRBD1. The germline V gene encodes CDR1 SGHNT and CDR2 YYREEE (reference sequence). The CDR3 runs 15 residues. Trimming at V came to 4 bases and at J to 4 bases, leaving 8 bases not matched to a gene. The CDR3 sequence: CASSPHRDSYNEQFF. CDR3 coding DNA: TGTGCCAGCAGCCCCCACCGGGACAGTTACAATGAGCAGTTCTTC.

There are a few counts of this clone. The chain links TRBV5-1 to TRBJ2-3; 7 positions match TRBD1. The germline V gene has CDR1 SGHRS and CDR2 YFSETQ. CDR3 size: 14 residues. V gave up 2 bases and J gave up 2 bases; unmatched junction bases: 2. The CDR3 nucleotides read TGCGCCAGCAGCTTCGACAGGGACACAGATACGCAGTATTTT. This sequence encodes CASSFDRDTDTQYF.

This clone was counted only a few times. The chain joins TRBV18 to TRBJ2-7, with 9 bases matching TRBD1. Unmatched junction bases numbered 4, after V lost 4 bases and J lost 3 bases. The CDR3 runs to 14 residues. Germline CDR1 is KGHSH and CDR2 is LQKENI. The CDR3 spells CASSRGQGNYEQYF. Here the CDR3 DNA reads TGTGCCAGCTCACGAGGACAGGGGAACTACGAGCAGTACTTC.

V usage is TRBV19 and J usage is TRBJ1-2; tentative D call: TRBD1 (6 bases). Looked up from germline, CDR1 is LNHDA and CDR2 is SQIVND (reference sequence). The V end lost 2 bases, the J end lost 12 bases, and 19 bases lay between the germline ends. The CDR3 is made up of 14 amino acids. As DNA, the CDR3 is TGTGCCAGTAGTATAAAGGGGGAACTATTGGGCGACACCTTC. Amino acids: CASSIKGELLGDTF.

This clone was seen a few times. The chain carries TRBV29-1 and TRBJ2-1, with 9 bases aligning to TRBD2. CDR1 is SQVTM, CDR2 ANQGSEA, per germline. The CDR3 length is 18 residues. V gave up 4 bases and J gave up 4 bases; unmatched junction bases: 17. The CDR3 DNA follows: TGCAGCGTTGCAGTCGCGGGGCTAGCGGGAATCTCTTACAATGAGCAGTTCTTC. Translated, it gives CSVAVAGLAGISYNEQFF.